This TCR beta chain originates from a study of cytomegalovirus exposure and HLA in healthy donors. Points from the study as a whole: Sequencing likely produced, as an artifact, a cluster of highly shared sequence variants. It was approximately 150 TCR beta chains that were listed as cytomegalovirus-associated. The Asian-associated ancestry cluster reportedly had fewer N-insertions than the roughly 670-donor mean in a later analysis.

13 Jbeta primers and 60 Vbeta primers were used for the PCR. The method was immunoSEQ multiplex PCR; TCRdb's version includes in-frame clones alone and lacks a portion of them. Among 100,000 to 150,000 clones listed, around 82% were seen once. CDR1 SQVTM and CDR2 ANQGSEA come from the germline V gene. V dropped 6 bases and J dropped 0 bases, with 15 bases sitting between them. The length of the CDR3 is 14 residues. As for this clone: Antigen: not known.

The material sequenced was PBMCs. The sequence was obtained from a woman aged 40-49 years in good health and CMV-seropositive. The chain recombines TRBV29-1 with TRBJ2-7; possibly TRBD2 for D (5 bases). The CDR3: CSVSGLGSSYEQYF. Written as DNA, the CDR3 is TGCAGCGTCTCTGGACTGGGAAGCTCCTACGAGCAGTACTTC.